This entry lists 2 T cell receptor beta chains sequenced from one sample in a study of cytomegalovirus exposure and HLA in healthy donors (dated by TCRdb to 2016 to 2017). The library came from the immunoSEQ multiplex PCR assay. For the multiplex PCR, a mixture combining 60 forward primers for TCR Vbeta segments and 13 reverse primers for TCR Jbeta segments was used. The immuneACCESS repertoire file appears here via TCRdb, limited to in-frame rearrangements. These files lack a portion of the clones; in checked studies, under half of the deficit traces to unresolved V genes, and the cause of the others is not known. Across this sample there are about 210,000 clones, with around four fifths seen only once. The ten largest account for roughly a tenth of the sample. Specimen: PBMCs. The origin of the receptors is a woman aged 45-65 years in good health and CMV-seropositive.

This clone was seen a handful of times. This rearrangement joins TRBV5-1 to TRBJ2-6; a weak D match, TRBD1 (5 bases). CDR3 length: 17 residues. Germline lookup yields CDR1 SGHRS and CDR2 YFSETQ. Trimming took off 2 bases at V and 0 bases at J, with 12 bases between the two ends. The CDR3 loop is CASSFRTSSSGANVLTF. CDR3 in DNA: TGCGCCAGCAGCTTCCGGACATCCAGCTCTGGGGCCAACGTCCTGACTTTC.

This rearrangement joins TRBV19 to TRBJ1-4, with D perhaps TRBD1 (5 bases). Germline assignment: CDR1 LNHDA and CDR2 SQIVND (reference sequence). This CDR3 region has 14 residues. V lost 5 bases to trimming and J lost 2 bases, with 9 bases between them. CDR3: CASSRGHTNEKLFF. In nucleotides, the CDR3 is TGTGCCAGTAGTCGCGGACACACTAATGAAAAACTGTTTTTT. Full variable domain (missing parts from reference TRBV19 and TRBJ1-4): DGGITQSPKYLFRKEGQNVTLSCEQNLNHDAMYWYRQDPGQGLRLIYYSQIVNDFQKGDIAEGYSVSREKKESFPLTVTSAQKNPTAFYLCASSRGHTNEKLFFGSGTQLSVL.